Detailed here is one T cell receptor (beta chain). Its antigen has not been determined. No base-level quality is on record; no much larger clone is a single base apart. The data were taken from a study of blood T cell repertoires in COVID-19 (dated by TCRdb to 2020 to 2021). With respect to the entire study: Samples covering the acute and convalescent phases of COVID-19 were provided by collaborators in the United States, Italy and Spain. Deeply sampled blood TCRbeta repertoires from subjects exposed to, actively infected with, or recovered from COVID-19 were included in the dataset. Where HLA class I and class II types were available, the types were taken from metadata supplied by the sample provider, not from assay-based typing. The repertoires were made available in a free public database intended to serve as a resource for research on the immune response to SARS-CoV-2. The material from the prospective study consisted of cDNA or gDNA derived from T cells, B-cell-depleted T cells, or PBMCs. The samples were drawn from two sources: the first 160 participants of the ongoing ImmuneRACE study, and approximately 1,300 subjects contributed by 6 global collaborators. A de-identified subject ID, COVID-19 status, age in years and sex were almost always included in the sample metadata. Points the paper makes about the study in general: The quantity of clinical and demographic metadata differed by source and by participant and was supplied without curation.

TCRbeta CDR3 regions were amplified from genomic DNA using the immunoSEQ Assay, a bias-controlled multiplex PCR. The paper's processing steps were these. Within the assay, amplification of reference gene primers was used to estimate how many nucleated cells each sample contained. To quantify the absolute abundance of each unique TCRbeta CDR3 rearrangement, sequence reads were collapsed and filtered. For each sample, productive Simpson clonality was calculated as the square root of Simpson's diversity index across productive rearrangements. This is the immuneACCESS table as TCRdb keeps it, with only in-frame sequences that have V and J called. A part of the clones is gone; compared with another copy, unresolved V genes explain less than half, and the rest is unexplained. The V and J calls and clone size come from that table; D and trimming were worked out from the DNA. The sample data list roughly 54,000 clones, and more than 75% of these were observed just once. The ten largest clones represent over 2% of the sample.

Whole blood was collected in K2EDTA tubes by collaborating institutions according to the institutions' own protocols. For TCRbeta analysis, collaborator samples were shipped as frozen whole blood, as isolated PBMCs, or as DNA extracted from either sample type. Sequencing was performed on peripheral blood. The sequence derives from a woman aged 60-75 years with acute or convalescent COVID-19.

The CDR3 has the sequence CATSRDLQPQHF. The nucleotide sequence is given as TGTGCCACCAGCAGAGATCTACAGCCCCAGCATTTT. The chain is made from TRBV15 and TRBJ1-5; the D gene remains uncertain. From cysteine to phenylalanine, the CDR3 is 12 amino acids long. CDR3 DNA only is kept here, 36 bases in frame from base 1. CDR1 and CDR2, looked up from the germline V gene (reference sequence), are LNHNV and YYDKDF. V is clipped by 0 bases and J by 7 bases, and the sequence between their germline boundaries is 4 bases long.